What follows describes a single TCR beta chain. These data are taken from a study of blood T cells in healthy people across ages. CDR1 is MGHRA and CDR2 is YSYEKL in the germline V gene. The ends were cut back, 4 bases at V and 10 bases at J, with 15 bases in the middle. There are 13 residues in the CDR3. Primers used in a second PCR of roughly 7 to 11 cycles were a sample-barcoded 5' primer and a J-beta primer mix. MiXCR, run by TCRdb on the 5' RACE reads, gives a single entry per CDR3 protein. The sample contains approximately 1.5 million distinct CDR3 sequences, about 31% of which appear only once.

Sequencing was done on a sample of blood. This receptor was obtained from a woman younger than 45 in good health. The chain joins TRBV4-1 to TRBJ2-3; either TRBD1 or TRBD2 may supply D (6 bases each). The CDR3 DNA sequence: TGCGCCAGCAGCCGGGTGGGGGGCATGGCGCAGTATTTT. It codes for CASSRVGGMAQYF.